This T cell receptor (beta chain) derives from a study of shared clonotypes between healthy human individuals. Deep-level settings were used for running the assay. Several immunoSEQ plates received, in even portions, the genomic DNA of each subset. Assay used: immunoSEQ multiplex PCR; TCRdb lists only in-frame clones, some missing. The sample has around 500,000 clones; approximately 80% are singletons. There were no recent acute infections or vaccinations among the donors, who were healthy HIV-negative adults. Nashville, Tennessee was home to all donors, who were Caucasian adults. This clone was found a few times. Germline-derived CDR1 and CDR2 are WSHSY and SAAADI. Between the trimmed V and J ends, which lost 8 bases and 7 bases, there was a span of 17 bases. This CDR3 region has 13 residues.

V and J are TRBV10-2 and TRBJ2-5; D is tentatively TRBD1 or TRBD2 (5 bases each). Sequencing was performed on PBMCs. This clonotype was sampled from a woman aged 40 to 50 in good health. Some clones in this sample may be carry-over from other donors' samples. The CDR3 is CASGAKEAGTQYF. In DNA, the CDR3 is TGCGCCAGCGGGGCGAAGGAGGCTGGGACCCAGTACTTC.